The 21 T cell receptor beta chains presented below share a single source sample, sequenced in a study of long-term antiretroviral therapy in people with HIV. It was version v3.0 of the immunoSEQ assay that was run at survey level. Profiling relied on immunoSEQ multiplex PCR, and the TCRdb table lists in-frame clones only, not all of them. The profile shows over 20,000 clones, around 87% of them singletons. Sequenced here: unsorted PBMCs, sampled 2.5 to 2.7 years after starting antiretroviral therapy. These receptors all stem from a woman aged 45 to 65 with HIV.

This clone was observed a single time. The chain is built from TRBV18 and TRBJ2-7; no clear D. CDR1 and CDR2 from the germline V gene are KGHSH and LQKENI. This CDR3 has 16 amino acids. V dropped 6 bases and J dropped 0 bases, with 18 bases sitting between them. CDR3 nucleotides: TGTGCCAGCTCGAAAACTGCGATGGGCAGCTCCTACGAGCAGTACTTC. Its protein product is CASSKTAMGSSYEQYF.

This clone occurred once. This chain connects TRBV9 to TRBJ1-2; 7 bases map to TRBD1. The CDR3 consists of 16 residues. J gave up 4 bases and V 0 bases, and 9 bases lay outside the gene matches. Germline CDR1 is SGDLS and CDR2 is YYNGEE. The CDR3 loop is CASSVGDRVVSYGYTF. For the CDR3, the DNA is TGTGCCAGCAGCGTAGGAGACAGGGTGGTTAGCTATGGCTACACCTTC.

In DNA form, the CDR3 reads TGTGCCAGCAGCCCCGGGATTACCTCCTACGAGCAGTACTTC. It codes for CASSPGITSYEQYF. The V and J genes are TRBV7-2 and TRBJ2-7, with D perhaps matching TRBD2 (5 bases). The V and J ends lost 5 bases and 0 bases respectively, with 11 bases between them. Per germline, CDR1 SGHTA and CDR2 FQGNSA. The CDR3 length is 14 residues.

This chain links TRBV7-9 with TRBJ2-7; 12 bases fit TRBD2. J was trimmed by 6 bases and V by 2 bases; bases with no gene match: 17. The CDR3 length is 19 residues. Germline values: CDR1 SEHNR, CDR2 FQNEAQ (reference sequence). CDR3 nucleotides: TGTGCCAGCAGCTTACATTCTGGGACTTCACTAGCGGGAGGCCGCGAGCAGTACTTC. As protein: CASSLHSGTSLAGGREQYF.

This chain connects TRBV7-9 to TRBJ2-3, with D uncertain. Germline CDR1 and CDR2: SEHNR and FQNEAQ (reference sequence). This CDR3 is built from 14 residues. V was clipped by 8 bases and J by 0 bases, with 12 bases between them. CDR3 sequence reads: CASLGERSTDTQYF. CDR3 coding DNA: TGTGCCAGCCTCGGCGAGAGGAGCACAGATACGCAGTATTTT.

The chain employs TRBV10-3 and TRBJ2-3, with a tentative D call TRBD1 (6 bases). Germline V gives CDR1 ENHRY, CDR2 SYGVKD. With 3 bases removed from V and 0 bases from J, the gap between germline ends came to 13 bases. This CDR3 has 16 residues. CDR3 nucleotides: TGTGCCATCAGTGACAGGGGAGTACTTAGCACAGATACGCAGTATTTT. Protein sequence: CAISDRGVLSTDTQYF.

This clone was seen a single time. The rearrangement uses TRBV18 and TRBJ2-7, with a weak D call TRBD1 (5 bases). Germline values: CDR1 KGHSH, CDR2 LQKENI. The length of the CDR3 is 14 residues. V was shortened by 1 base and J by 4 bases, with 11 bases between the two germline ends. The CDR3 spells CASSPQGFGYEQYF. CDR3 nucleotide sequence: TGTGCCAGCTCACCACAGGGGTTCGGGTACGAGCAGTACTTC.

J is TRBJ2-2 and V is TRBV5-1; unclear D gene. The V and J ends lost 4 bases and 1 base respectively, with 8 bases between them. The length of the CDR3 is 14 residues. The V gene's germline CDR1 is SGHRS and CDR2 YFSETQ. CDR3 coding DNA: TGCGCCAGCAGCGCGGACCGGAACACCGGGGAGCTGTTTTTT. Its translation is CASSADRNTGELFF.

In its sample, this clone was seen once. This rearrangement joins TRBV4-3 to TRBJ2-7, with a weak D call TRBD1 (6 bases). Trimming stripped 2 bases from V and 6 bases from J, with 23 bases between. The CDR3 is 17 amino acids. Germline-derived CDR1 and CDR2 are LGHNA and YSLEER. The CDR3 nucleotides read TGCGCCAGCAGCCAATATACCCCAGGGGCTGGGGTTTCCGAGCAGTACTTC. This gives the protein CASSQYTPGAGVSEQYF.

The chain joins TRBV18 to TRBJ2-7; D remains unclear. Germline V gene sequence: CDR1 KGHSH, CDR2 LQKENI. Trimming took off 2 bases at V and 5 bases at J, with 13 bases between the two ends. CDR3 size: 14 residues. CDR3 sequence: CASSPAPSSHEQYF. The CDR3 nucleotides read TGTGCCAGCTCACCAGCCCCCAGTTCGCACGAGCAGTACTTC.

The table lists this clone with a count of one. The genes are TRBV11-2 and TRBJ1-2; D unclear. The germline V and J ends were trimmed by 5 bases and 3 bases, with 10 bases remaining between them. Looked up from germline, CDR1 is SGHAT and CDR2 is FQNNGV. The CDR3 runs to 13 residues. The CDR3 loop reads CASSPGEDYGYTF. CDR3 bases: TGTGCCAGCAGCCCTGGGGAAGACTATGGCTACACCTTC.

The sample holds a few counts of this clone. V is TRBV11-3 and J is TRBJ2-7; the D gene is possibly TRBD2 (6 bases). The CDR3 is 12 amino acids. V dropped 5 bases and J dropped 5 bases, with 10 bases sitting between them. Germline CDR1 is SGHNT and CDR2 is YENEEA. The CDR3 DNA reads TGTGCCAGCAGCGATGCTAGCGACGAGCAGTACTTC. Amino acids: CASSDASDEQYF.

V is TRBV29-1 and J is TRBJ2-5; TRBD2 matches 14 bases. The J segment lost 1 base and the V segment lost 5 bases, leaving 6 bases of the junction unmatched. The CDR3 is 16 residues long. Germline loops: CDR1 SQVTM, CDR2 ANQGSEA. CDR3 residues: CSVRTSGRPVQETQYF. In DNA, the CDR3 is TGCAGCGTTAGGACTAGCGGGAGGCCCGTCCAAGAGACCCAGTACTTC.

V is TRBV7-6 and J is TRBJ2-1, with D possibly TRBD1 on 6 matching bases. The CDR3 extends over 16 amino acids. Germline loops: CDR1 SGHVS, CDR2 FNYEAQ. V dropped 5 bases and J dropped 0 bases, with 14 bases sitting between them. The CDR3 nucleotides are TGTGCCAGCAGCATTGACAGGAGCAGCTCCTACAATGAGCAGTTCTTC. Translation: CASSIDRSSSYNEQFF.

The chain joins TRBV6-6 to TRBJ2-3, with unresolved D. CDR3 length: 14 amino acids. CDR1 is MNHNY, CDR2 SVGAGI, per germline (reference sequence). Trimming removed 2 bases at V and 2 bases at J, with 8 bases between. CDR3 protein: CASSYGVATDTQYF. In nucleotides, the CDR3 is TGTGCCAGCAGTTACGGTGTGGCCACAGATACGCAGTATTTT.

DNA for the CDR3: TGCGCCAGCGGCAAAAATGACAGTTTAAATTATGGCTACACCTTC. The encoded protein is CASGKNDSLNYGYTF. The J gene is TRBJ1-2, the V gene TRBV10-1, with a possible D match to TRBD1 (5 bases). CDR3 length equals 15 residues. V was shortened by 8 bases and J by 5 bases, with 21 bases between the two germline ends. The germline CDR1 and CDR2 sequences are WNHNN and SYGVQD (reference sequence).

The chain combines TRBV7-3 with TRBJ1-1, with D possibly TRBD1 on 5 matching bases. The CDR3 extends over 14 amino acids. Germline-derived CDR1 and CDR2 are SGHTA and FQGTGA. The V end was cut by 2 bases, the J end by 4 bases, with 11 bases between. CDR3 protein: CASSLSSGGTEAFF. In DNA, the CDR3 is TGTGCCAGCAGCTTATCGTCGGGGGGCACTGAAGCTTTCTTT.

A few counts support this clone. The junction and the germline gene differ at one end; a read error may be behind it. V is TRBV20-1 and J is TRBJ1-4; perhaps TRBD1 as D (5 bases). Germline CDR1 and CDR2: DFQATT and SNEGSKA (reference sequence). This CDR3 has 11 amino acids. The CDR3 sequence is CSARDYRDLVF. CDR3 DNA: TGCAGTGCTAGAGACTACCGGGACCTGGTTTTT.

CDR3 region: CAISEREGTDTQYF. CDR3 coding DNA: TGTGCCATCAGTGAGCGGGAGGGCACAGATACGCAGTATTTT. V and J are TRBV10-3 and TRBJ2-3; 7 bases map to TRBD2. Looked up from germline, CDR1 is ENHRY and CDR2 is SYGVKD. Trimming at V came to 2 bases and at J to 1 base, leaving 0 bases not matched to a gene. The CDR3 consists of 14 residues.

The chain couples TRBV7-9 to TRBJ2-7; D may be TRBD1 (5 bases). The CDR3 sequence is 12 residues long. Germline assignment: CDR1 SEHNR and CDR2 FQNEAQ (reference sequence). Trimming cost V 5 bases and J 5 bases, with 10 bases left between them. Here the CDR3 DNA reads TGTGCCAGCAGCCAGGGCGCAGACGAGCAGTACTTC. Protein product: CASSQGADEQYF.

The chain couples TRBV7-2 to TRBJ1-2; 7 nucleotides agree with TRBD1. Germline-derived CDR1 and CDR2 are SGHTA and FQGNSA. The CDR3 runs to 13 residues. With 4 bases clipped from V and 4 bases from J, the junction kept 3 bases outside the gene matches. The CDR3 is CASSSQGVYGYTF. The CDR3 nucleotides read TGTGCCAGCAGCTCCCAGGGGGTCTATGGCTACACCTTC.